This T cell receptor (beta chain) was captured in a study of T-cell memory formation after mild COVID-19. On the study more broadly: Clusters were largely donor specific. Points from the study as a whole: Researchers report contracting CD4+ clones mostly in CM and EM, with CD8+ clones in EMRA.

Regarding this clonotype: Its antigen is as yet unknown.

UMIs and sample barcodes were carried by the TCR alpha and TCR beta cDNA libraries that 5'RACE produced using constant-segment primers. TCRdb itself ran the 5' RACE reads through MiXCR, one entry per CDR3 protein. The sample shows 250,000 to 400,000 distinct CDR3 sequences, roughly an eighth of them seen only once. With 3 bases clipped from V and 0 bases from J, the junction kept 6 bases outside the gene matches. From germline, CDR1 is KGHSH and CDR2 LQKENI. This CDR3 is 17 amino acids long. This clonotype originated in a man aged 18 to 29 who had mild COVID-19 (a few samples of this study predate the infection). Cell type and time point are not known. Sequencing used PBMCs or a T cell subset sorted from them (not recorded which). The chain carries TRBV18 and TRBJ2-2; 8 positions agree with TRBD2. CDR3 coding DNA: TGTGCCAGCTCACCCAATCGACTAGCGACGAACACCGGGGAGCTGTTTTTT. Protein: CASSPNRLATNTGELFF.